The 24 T cell receptor beta chains reported below all come from one sample, sequenced in a study of TIL therapy for anti-PD-1-resistant metastatic lung cancer. The time point is: pre-treatment sample, taken before nivolumab and TIL therapy. This was the immunoSEQ v3 assay. The method was immunoSEQ multiplex PCR; TCRdb's version includes in-frame clones alone and lacks a portion of them. The sample lists about 20,000 clones; approximately 70% were seen once. Sample: blood, taken at baseline. All receptors come from a person aged 25-79 years with non-small cell lung cancer.

The V call is TRBV4-3, the J call TRBJ2-3, with D uncertain. CDR1 is LGHNA and CDR2 is YSLEER in the germline V gene. Trimming removed 4 bases from V and 4 bases from J, with 9 bases in between. The CDR3 sequence is 13 residues long. CDR3 in amino acids: CASSRQTSDTQYF. CDR3 nucleotides: TGCGCCAGCAGCCGCCAAACGTCAGATACGCAGTATTTT.

The rearrangement links TRBV29-1 to TRBJ2-7; TRBD1 matches at 9 bases. Trimming took 6 bases from V and 6 from J; bases not matched to a gene: 6. The CDR3 loop spans 12 amino acids. Germline CDR1 reads SQVTM; CDR2 reads ANQGSEA. CDR3: CSVGQGLSEQYF. The DNA for the CDR3 is TGCAGCGTAGGACAGGGGTTGTCCGAGCAGTACTTC.

The rearrangement joins TRBV19 to TRBJ1-5; maybe TRBD1 (6 bases). The CDR3 totals 15 residues. Germline V gives CDR1 LNHDA, CDR2 SQIVND (reference sequence). V dropped 7 bases and J dropped 4 bases, with 17 bases sitting between them. The CDR3 bases are TGTGCCAGTACCTTATCCCCGGGGGCGAATCAGCCCCAGCATTTT. Translation gives CASTLSPGANQPQHF.

This rearrangement joins TRBV10-1 to TRBJ2-2; TRBD2 agrees at 7 bases. V lost 3 bases, J lost 4 bases, and 5 bases stayed unmatched. This CDR3 region has 15 residues. Germline CDR1 is WNHNN and CDR2 is SYGVQD (reference sequence). This CDR3 reads CASSDNGGSTGELFF. The CDR3 bases are TGCGCCAGCAGTGATAACGGGGGGAGCACCGGGGAGCTGTTTTTT.

The rearrangement links TRBV19 to TRBJ2-3; 12 bases line up with TRBD2. Trimming took 5 bases from V and 0 from J; bases not matched to a gene: 6. The length of the CDR3 is 17 residues. Per germline, CDR1 LNHDA and CDR2 SQIVND (reference sequence). Written as DNA, the CDR3 is TGTGCCAGTAGTCCTAGGACTAGCGGGACTAGCACAGATACGCAGTATTTT. This translates into CASSPRTSGTSTDTQYF. The full variable domain, its missing parts supplied by reference TRBV19 and TRBJ2-3, is DGGITQSPKYLFRKEGQNVTLSCEQNLNHDAMYWYRQDPGQGLRLIYYSQIVNDFQKGDIAEGYSVSREKKESFPLTVTSAQKNPTAFYLCASSPRTSGTSTDTQYFGPGTRLTVL.

The V and J genes are TRBV21-1 and TRBJ1-2; the tabulated D call, TRBD1, remains unverified against the DNA. TRBV21-1 is recorded as a pseudogene. This CDR3 has 14 amino acids. The CDR3 loop is CASSPGGLDYGYTF. The CDR3, as DNA: TGTGCCAGCAGTCCAGGGGGCCTCGACTATGGCTACACCTTC.

This clone was seen a handful of times. The rearrangement uses TRBV6-2 or TRBV6-3 and TRBJ2-4; D unresolved. The germline CDR1 and CDR2 sequences are MNHEY and SVGEGT. Trimming shortened V by 0 bases and J by 4 bases, and 4 bases separated the two germline ends. The CDR3 totals 13 residues. The DNA for the CDR3 is TGTGCCAGCAGTTACTCGGCGAAAAACATTCAGTACTTC. Residues: CASSYSAKNIQYF.

The chain recombines TRBV24-1 with TRBJ2-1; TRBD1 is a possible D gene (6 bases). Germline values: CDR1 KGHDR, CDR2 SFDVKD. The CDR3 is made up of 16 amino acids. Trimming pared 3 bases from V and 8 bases from J, leaving 19 bases between. Here the CDR3 DNA reads TGTGCCACCAGTGATCCAGCAGGGGCGCCTCGGGATGAGCAGTTCTTC. Translating it yields CATSDPAGAPRDEQFF.

The genes are TRBV7-2 and TRBJ1-2; unclear D gene. The CDR3 loop spans 14 amino acids. CDR1 SGHTA and CDR2 FQGNSA come from the germline V gene. Trimming cost V 1 base and J 8 bases, with 14 bases left between them. The CDR3 spells CASSLGGAVGGYTF. CDR3 sequence (DNA): TGTGCCAGCAGCTTAGGGGGAGCAGTAGGAGGCTACACCTTC.

V gene TRBV18 combines with J gene TRBJ2-5, with D perhaps TRBD1 (5 bases). Looked up from germline, CDR1 is KGHSH and CDR2 is LQKENI. There are 13 residues in the CDR3. Trimming took off 5 bases at V and 1 base at J, with 8 bases between the two ends. The CDR3 reads CASSTDIQETQYF. CDR3 DNA sequence: TGTGCCAGCTCAACGGACATCCAAGAGACCCAGTACTTC. Combining the CDR3 with reference TRBV18 and TRBJ2-5 gives the whole variable domain NAGVMQNPRHLVRRRGQEARLRCSPMKGHSHVYWYRQLPEEGLKFMVYLQKENIIDESGMPKERFSAEFPKEGPSILRIQQVVRGDSAAYFCASSTDIQETQYFGPGTRLLVL.

The CDR3 coding sequence is TGTGCCAGCAGCCGCCGGGGCCCTGAAGCTTTCTTT. This gives the protein CASSRRGPEAFF. The V gene is TRBV7-8, the J gene TRBJ1-1; maybe TRBD1 (5 bases). Germline V gene lookup returns CDR1 SGHVS and CDR2 FQNEAQ. Deletions cut 5 bases from V and 6 bases from J, with 10 bases between. This CDR3 region has 12 residues.

The chain is built from TRBV7-8 and TRBJ1-1, with 7 bases matching TRBD1. This CDR3 has 13 amino acids. With 0 bases clipped from V and 6 bases from J, the junction kept 1 base outside the gene matches. In germline, CDR1 is SGHVS, CDR2 FQNEAQ. CDR3 bases: TGTGCCAGCAGCTTAGCCCAGGGGGCTGAAGCTTTCTTT. It encodes CASSLAQGAEAFF.

The chain combines TRBV5-4 with TRBJ1-5; D uncertain. V lost 0 bases, J lost 10 bases, and 14 bases lay in between. CDR1 and CDR2 (germline): SGHNT, YYREEE (reference sequence). This CDR3 has 14 residues. CDR3 sequence (DNA): TGTGCCAGCAGCTTGGATGGACGGTCCCGACCCCAGCATTTT. It specifies CASSLDGRSRPQHF.

The chain carries TRBV5-1 and TRBJ2-7; a weak D match, TRBD1 (5 bases). Trimming took off 4 bases at V and 2 bases at J, with 16 bases between the two ends. Germline CDR1 reads SGHRS; CDR2 reads YFSETQ. This CDR3 region has 15 residues. As DNA, the CDR3 is TGCGCCAGCAGCCTCGGTCCAGCAGGGACCTACGAGCAGTACTTC. Translation gives CASSLGPAGTYEQYF.

The J gene is TRBJ2-5, the V gene TRBV10-2; 12 nucleotides agree with TRBD2. From germline, CDR1 is WSHSY and CDR2 SAAADI. The CDR3 has 16 amino acids. V shed 7 bases and J 3 bases; nucleotides not matched to a gene: 9. In DNA, the CDR3 is TGCGCCAGCAAGAGAGGGCTAGCGGGGGGGGAAGAGACCCAGTACTTC. Translating gives CASKRGLAGGEETQYF.

This clone was seen once. The V call is TRBV30, the J call TRBJ2-3, with 9 bases that match TRBD2. Germline loops: CDR1 GTSNPN, CDR2 SVGIG (reference sequence). The CDR3 is 16 residues long. The ends lost 1 base at V and 2 bases at J; junction bases unmatched: 7. As DNA, the CDR3 is TGTGCCTGGAGTGCTGGGCTAGCGGGACACACAGATACGCAGTATTTT. Its protein product is CAWSAGLAGHTDTQYF.

The rearrangement joins TRBV6-5 to TRBJ2-7; 7 bases match TRBD1. With 4 bases clipped from V and 2 bases from J, the junction kept 11 bases outside the gene matches. This CDR3 spans 16 amino acids. Germline CDR1 is MNHEY and CDR2 is SVGAGI. For the CDR3, the DNA is TGTGCCAGCAGTTCCGTGACAGGGTTAAACCCCTACGAGCAGTACGTC. This sequence encodes CASSSVTGLNPYEQYV.

A note on this clone: This sample also contains other DNA sequences that code for the same CDR3. The genes are TRBV12-3 or TRBV12-4 and TRBJ2-2; D remains ambiguous. V was trimmed by 3 bases and J by 6 bases, leaving 2 bases between them. CDR3 size: 11 residues. CDR3 loop: CASSFPGELFF. In nucleotides, the CDR3 is TGTGCCAGCAGTTTTCCCGGGGAGCTGTTTTTT.

This sequence joins TRBV15 and TRBJ2-1; D gene uncertain. V was clipped by 9 bases and J by 5 bases, with 14 bases between them. CDR1 is LNHNV, CDR2 YYDKDF, per germline (reference sequence). This CDR3 has 13 amino acids. This CDR3 is CATQLDRNNEQFF. The CDR3 DNA reads TGTGCCACTCAGCTAGACCGAAACAATGAGCAGTTCTTC.

The chain has TRBV7-9 and TRBJ2-3; D remains unclear. V lost 5 bases and J 2 bases, leaving 5 bases between the germline ends. The CDR3 has 12 residues. The germline V gene encodes CDR1 SEHNR and CDR2 FQNEAQ (reference sequence). The CDR3, as DNA: TGTGCCAGCAGCGGAGTCACAGATACGCAGTATTTT. Protein sequence: CASSGVTDTQYF.

The chain carries TRBV28 and TRBJ1-5; no firm D call. Between the trimmed V and J ends, which lost 6 bases and 0 bases, there was a span of 6 bases. Germline V CDR1 and CDR2: MDHEN, SYDVKM. CDR3 length: 13 amino acids. The CDR3 DNA follows: TGTGCCAGCAGGCTTGATAGCAATCAGCCCCAGCATTTT. Translation: CASRLDSNQPQHF.

The rearrangement joins TRBV10-3 to TRBJ1-5; D may be TRBD1 (5 bases). V was shortened by 6 bases and J by 5 bases, with 11 bases between the two germline ends. Per germline, CDR1 ENHRY and CDR2 SYGVKD. The length of the CDR3 is 13 residues. This chain's CDR3 is CAISYQGDQPQHF. CDR3 in DNA: TGTGCCATCAGCTACCAGGGTGATCAGCCCCAGCATTTT.

The chain joins TRBV7-2 to TRBJ2-3; 8 bases fit TRBD2. The CDR3 has 16 residues. V lost 2 bases to trimming and J lost 1 base; unmatched junction nucleotides: 5. Germline V gene data show CDR1 as SGHTA and CDR2 as FQGNSA. The DNA for the CDR3 is TGTGCCAGCAGCTTACGTCGGCGGGGGGGCACAGATACGCAGTATTTT. Its translation: CASSLRRRGGTDTQYF. The variable domain in full, with the rest retrieved from reference TRBV7-2 and TRBJ2-3, is GAGVSQSPSNKVTEKGKDVELRCDPISGHTALYWYRQSLGQGLEFLIYFQGNSAPDKSGLPSDRFSAERTGGSVSTLTIQRTQQEDSAVYLCASSLRRRGGTDTQYFGPGTRLTVL.

V usage is TRBV20-1 and J usage is TRBJ2-5; unclear D gene. V lost 5 bases to trimming and J lost 3 bases, with 7 bases between them. CDR1 and CDR2 from the germline V gene are DFQATT and SNEGSKA (reference sequence). The CDR3 has 11 residues. The CDR3 region has the DNA TGCAGTGCTGTGGGGAAAGAGACCCAGTACTTC. Translated: CSAVGKETQYF.